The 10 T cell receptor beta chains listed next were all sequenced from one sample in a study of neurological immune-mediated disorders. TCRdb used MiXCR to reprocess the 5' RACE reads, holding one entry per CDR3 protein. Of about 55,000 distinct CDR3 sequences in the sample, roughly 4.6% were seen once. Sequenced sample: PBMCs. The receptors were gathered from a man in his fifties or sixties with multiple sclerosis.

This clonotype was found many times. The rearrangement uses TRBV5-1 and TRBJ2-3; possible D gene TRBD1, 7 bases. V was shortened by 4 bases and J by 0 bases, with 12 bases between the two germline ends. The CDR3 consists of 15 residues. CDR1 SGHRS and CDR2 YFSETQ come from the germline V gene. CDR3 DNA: TGCGCCAGCAGCGGCGGGACAGTCAGCACAGATACGCAGTATTTT. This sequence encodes CASSGGTVSTDTQYF.

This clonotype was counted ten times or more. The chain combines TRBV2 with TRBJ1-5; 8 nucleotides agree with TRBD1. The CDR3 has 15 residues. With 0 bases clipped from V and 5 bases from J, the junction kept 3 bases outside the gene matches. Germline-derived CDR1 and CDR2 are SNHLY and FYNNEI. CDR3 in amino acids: CASSEAGQVDQPQHF. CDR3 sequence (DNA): TGTGCCAGCAGTGAAGCGGGACAGGTGGATCAGCCCCAGCATTTT.

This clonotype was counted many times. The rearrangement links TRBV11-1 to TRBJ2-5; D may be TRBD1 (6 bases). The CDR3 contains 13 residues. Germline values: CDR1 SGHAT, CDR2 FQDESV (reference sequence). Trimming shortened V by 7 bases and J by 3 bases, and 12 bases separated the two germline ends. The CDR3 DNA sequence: TGTGCCAGCACGGCAGGGGCTGAAGAGACCCAGTACTTC. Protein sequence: CASTAGAEETQYF.

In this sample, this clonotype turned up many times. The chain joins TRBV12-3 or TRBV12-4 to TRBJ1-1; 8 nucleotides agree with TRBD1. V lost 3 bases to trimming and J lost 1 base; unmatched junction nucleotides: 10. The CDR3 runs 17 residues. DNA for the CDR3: TGTGCCAGCAGTTTTTGGACAGGGACGGGCCAGAACACTGAAGCTTTCTTT. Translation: CASSFWTGTGQNTEAFF.

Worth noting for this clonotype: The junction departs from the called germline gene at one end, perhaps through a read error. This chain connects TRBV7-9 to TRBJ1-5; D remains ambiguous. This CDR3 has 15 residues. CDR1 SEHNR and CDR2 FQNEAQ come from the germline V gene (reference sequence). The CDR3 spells CASSLAGSGNQPQNF. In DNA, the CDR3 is TGTGCCAGCAGCTTAGCTGGGAGTGGCAATCAGCCCCAGAATTTT.

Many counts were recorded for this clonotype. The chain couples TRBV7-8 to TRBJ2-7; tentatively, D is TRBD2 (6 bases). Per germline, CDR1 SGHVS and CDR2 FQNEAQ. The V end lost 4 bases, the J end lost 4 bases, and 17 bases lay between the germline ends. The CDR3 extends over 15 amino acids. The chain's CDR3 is CASSSPAGYVYEQYF. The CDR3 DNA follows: TGTGCCAGCAGCTCTCCGGCGGGATACGTATACGAGCAGTACTTC.

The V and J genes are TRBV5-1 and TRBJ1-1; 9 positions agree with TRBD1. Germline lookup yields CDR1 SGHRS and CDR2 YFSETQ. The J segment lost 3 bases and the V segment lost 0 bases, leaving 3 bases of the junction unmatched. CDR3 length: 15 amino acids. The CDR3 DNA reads TGCGCCAGCAGCTTGGACAGGGGGCAAGACACTGAAGCTTTCTTT. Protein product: CASSLDRGQDTEAFF. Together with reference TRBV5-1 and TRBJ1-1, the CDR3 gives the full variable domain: KAGVTQTPRYLIKTRGQQVTLSCSPISGHRSVSWYQQTPGQGLQFLFEYFSETQRNKGNFPGRFSGRQFSNSRSEMNVSTLELGDSALYLCASSLDRGQDTEAFFGQGTRLTVV.

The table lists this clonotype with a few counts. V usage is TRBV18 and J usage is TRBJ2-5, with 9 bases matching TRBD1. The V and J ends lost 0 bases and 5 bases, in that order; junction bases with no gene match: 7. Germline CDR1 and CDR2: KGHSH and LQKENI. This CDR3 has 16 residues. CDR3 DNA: TGTGCCAGCTCACCACCGGTGGGACAGGGAAGGGAGACCCAGTACTTC. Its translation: CASSPPVGQGRETQYF.

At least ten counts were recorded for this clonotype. This CDR3 reads CASSPTGAGQKLFF. CDR3 bases: TGTGCCAGCAGCCCGACAGGGGCCGGGCAAAAACTGTTTTTT. V and J are TRBV12-3 or TRBV12-4 and TRBJ1-4; the match to TRBD1 covers 8 bases. The CDR3 is 14 residues long. Germline trimming cut 6 bases from V and 9 bases from J; bases unmatched to any gene: 9.

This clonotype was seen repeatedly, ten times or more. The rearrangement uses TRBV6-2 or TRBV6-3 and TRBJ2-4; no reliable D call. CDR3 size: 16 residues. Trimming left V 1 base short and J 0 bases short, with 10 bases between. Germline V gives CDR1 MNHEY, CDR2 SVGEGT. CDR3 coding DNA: TGTGCCAGCAGTTACTTCCAAATTGTAGCCAAAAACATTCAGTACTTC. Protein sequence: CASSYFQIVAKNIQYF.